These 12 T cell receptor beta chains share one sample of origin, sequenced in a study of Ad26.COV2.S vaccination and SARS-CoV-2 variants. The protocol was immunoSEQ multiplex PCR, while the TCRdb copy is restricted to in-frame clones and leaves out a portion. Counted here are 350,000 to 550,000 clones, roughly 89% occurring once; the ten biggest clones make up about 2.7%. Treatment defined: roughly 18 received Ad26.COV2.S at low or high dose, single or two shots; 5 received placebo; per-sample allocation not given. Day 63 following the first vaccine or placebo injection was when the samples were taken. This specimen consisted of peripheral blood, obtained in a trial of Ad26.COV2.S vaccine versus placebo. The receptors come from a person between 18 and 60 years old who received the Ad26.COV2.S COVID-19 vaccine or a placebo.

The chain links TRBV11-2 to TRBJ2-1; 12 bases align to TRBD2. The J segment lost 1 base and the V segment lost 3 bases, leaving 4 bases of the junction unmatched. Germline V lookup: CDR1 SGHAT, CDR2 FQNNGV. CDR3 length: 17 residues. The CDR3 coding sequence is TGTGCCAGCAGCTTCCCGACTAGCGGGGGATCCTACAATGAGCAGTTCTTC. As protein: CASSFPTSGGSYNEQFF.

The chain joins TRBV10-3 to TRBJ2-3; D is uncertain. Deletions cut 0 bases from V and 6 bases from J, with 13 bases between. CDR3 size: 15 residues. Germline assignment: CDR1 ENHRY and CDR2 SYGVKD. DNA for the CDR3: TGTGCCATCAGTGAGTCGAAGACCCGTTCGGATACGCAGTATTTT. Translating it yields CAISESKTRSDTQYF.

J is TRBJ1-4 and V is TRBV5-1; perhaps TRBD1 as D (6 bases). In germline, CDR1 is SGHRS, CDR2 YFSETQ. The V end was cut by 4 bases, the J end by 4 bases, with 14 bases between. CDR3 length: 15 amino acids. Here the CDR3 reads CASSVTGTVNEKLFF. CDR3 bases: TGCGCCAGCAGCGTAACAGGGACCGTTAATGAAAAACTGTTTTTT.

The chain links TRBV27 to TRBJ2-7; 8 positions match TRBD1. The germline V gene has CDR1 MNHEY and CDR2 SMNVEV (reference sequence). Germline trimming cut 0 bases from V and 4 bases from J; bases unmatched to any gene: 11. CDR3 length equals 17 residues. CDR3 protein: CASSLSPGGLGRYEQYV. The DNA for the CDR3 is TGTGCCAGCAGTTTATCCCCAGGGGGCTTGGGGAGATACGAGCAGTACGTC.

This chain joins TRBV3-1 (or the pseudogene TRBV3-2) and TRBJ1-1, with unresolved D. The CDR3 is made up of 14 amino acids. The V gene lost 4 bases and the J gene lost 4 bases, with 13 bases spanning the gap. CDR1 and CDR2 from the germline V gene are LGHDT and YNNKEL (reference sequence). Here the CDR3 reads CASSRPGFGTEAFF. CDR3 in DNA: TGTGCCAGCAGCCGCCCGGGATTTGGCACTGAAGCTTTCTTT.

The CDR3 region is CASSLFVTSYEQYF. CDR3 sequence (DNA): TGTGCCAGCAGTTTATTTGTGACATCCTACGAGCAGTACTTC. The V gene is TRBV28, the J gene TRBJ2-7; D not certain. Germline V gene data show CDR1 as MDHEN and CDR2 as SYDVKM. Trimming took 1 base from V and 1 from J, leaving 8 bases between them. This CDR3 is 14 amino acids long.

The rearrangement joins TRBV2 to TRBJ2-7; 13 bases agree with TRBD2. This CDR3 is built from 18 residues. In germline, CDR1 is SNHLY, CDR2 FYNNEI. V lost 4 bases, J lost 3 bases, and 12 bases stayed unmatched. The CDR3 region is CASSGPGLAGTSGYEQYV. The CDR3 DNA follows: TGTGCCAGCAGTGGACCGGGACTAGCGGGAACAAGTGGCTACGAGCAGTACGTC.

The gene calls are TRBV20-1 and TRBJ2-1; D is perhaps TRBD2 (6 bases). Germline values: CDR1 DFQATT, CDR2 SNEGSKA (reference sequence). The CDR3 is 11 residues long. V was shortened by 1 base and J by 10 bases, with 8 bases between the two germline ends. CDR3 region: CSARGRAEQFF. For the CDR3, the DNA is TGCAGTGCTAGAGGGAGGGCCGAGCAGTTCTTC.

In DNA form, the CDR3 reads TGCGCCAGCAGCCAAGAGGGGTGGACTGAAGCTTTCTTT. It yields the protein CASSQEGWTEAFF. V and J are TRBV4-3 and TRBJ1-1; D unclear. Germline CDR1 reads LGHNA; CDR2 reads YSLEER. The CDR3 runs 13 residues. Trimming removed 0 bases from V and 5 bases from J, with 7 bases in between.

This clone was recorded a few times. The V gene is TRBV5-1, the J gene TRBJ2-5, with no clear D. The CDR3 runs 15 residues. Germline CDR1 is SGHRS and CDR2 is YFSETQ. V shed 1 base and J shed 4 bases, with 14 bases lying between them. For the CDR3, the DNA is TGCGCCAGCAGCTTGAACTTCGGAGCTCGAGAGACCCAGTACTTC. This translates into CASSLNFGARETQYF.

A single count supports this clone. The genes are TRBV6-6 and TRBJ1-6, with D maybe TRBD1 (5 bases). This CDR3 comprises 14 residues. Germline values: CDR1 MNHNY, CDR2 SVGAGI (reference sequence). The germline V and J ends were trimmed by 2 bases and 9 bases, with 11 bases remaining between them. DNA of the CDR3: TGTGCCAGCAGTTACAACACAGGACCTTCACCCCTCCACTTT. Its translation is CASSYNTGPSPLHF.

V is TRBV2 and J is TRBJ2-2; D gene uncertain. The CDR3 is made up of 12 amino acids. The germline CDR1 and CDR2 sequences are SNHLY and FYNNEI. The V and J ends lost 10 bases and 4 bases respectively, with 10 bases between them. CDR3 amino acids: CATSLGTGELFF. DNA for the CDR3: TGTGCCACCTCACTGGGCACCGGGGAGCTGTTTTTT.